This is a list of T cell receptor beta chains from one sample in a study of blood T cell repertoires in COVID-19. Repertoires were generated with immunoSEQ multiplex PCR, while TCRdb's copy carries only in-frame clones and drops some. The sample shows 150,000 to 200,000 clones, 70% to 90% of them seen only once. Sample: peripheral blood. The receptors stem from a woman older than 75 with COVID-19, enrolled during active disease. Each CDR3 is given without its conserved first and last residue. Fields, in order: V gene, CDR3 protein.

TRBV10-3	AISESGGRSPLH
TRBV19	ASSMSTGGGRYTDTQY
TRBV5-1	ASSLRTARNEQF
TRBV2	ASSRTGDNEQF
TRBV10-3	AISQTPSSGANVLT
TRBV6-1	ASSEILASGNTIY
TRBV7-9	ASSLGGAAEAF
TRBV5-5	ASSLGGLNTEAF
TRBV27	ASSPQNTGELF
TRBV12-1	ASSLTRGKTREPQH
TRBV20-1	SASPDSNSPLH
TRBV23-1	ASSLSIGQLNTGELF
TRBV4-1	ASSQVGSPGVEQY
TRBV9	ASSVDPGKEKLF
TRBV6-5	ASSPTSVSSYEQY
TRBV7-3	ASPLGRSVYGYT
TRBV5-1	ASSLGTGDGDEKLF
TRBV3-1/TRBV3-2	ASSQQGVADTQY
TRBV28	ASTSVTYNEQF
TRBV7-6	ASSLGGTSGATNEQF
TRBV28	ASRNRDRGFSPLH
TRBV19	ASSYRVLGNAISSEAF
TRBV6-6	ASRPSQKPNYGYT
TRBV5-1	ASTGQGLFGELF
TRBV7-6	ASSPGMVTEAF
TRBV7-2	ASSRRDRDTEAF
TRBV5-1	ASSLAPTDGNTIY
TRBV9	ASSVTSTSFTQY
TRBV6-5	GTSRVGLNTEAF
TRBV7-9	ASSSYSSYNEQF
TRBV5-3	ALHRGPQKNTEAF
TRBV2	ASTMVWSLNYGYT
TRBV3-1/TRBV3-2	ASSHRGGTGELF
TRBV5-4	ASSTPGQGRDEKLF
TRBV7-9	ASSPRQGGNYGYT
TRBV6-6	ASSYTDNEQF
TRBV6-2/TRBV6-3	ASSRGNQPQH
TRBV5-1	ASSSQGYADTQY
TRBV27	ASSPSTGSSVPEQY
TRBV6-5	ASSTQGLSNEQF
TRBV7-3	ASSAGTANEQF
TRBV4-1	ASSQAEGAYGYT
TRBV5-1	ASSLQGNSPLH
TRBV28	ASSSGQPNTEAF
TRBV6-5	ASTIRTFSYNEQF
TRBV5-1	ASSSQGTDYNEQF
TRBV3-1/TRBV3-2	ASSPGRGTLETQY
TRBV25-1	ASRTTNTGELF
TRBV6-1	ASSEATGSGNTIY
TRBV10-2	ASRRNSNQPQH
TRBV9	ASSSGQGHSSYEQY
TRBV27	ASSSLGGGTYEQY
TRBV6-5	ASSYSQSSGNTIY
TRBV7-8	ASSFVAGGDSPLH
TRBV2	ASRGLAGGYTEAF
TRBV19	ASHDRGDTGELF
TRBV3-1/TRBV3-2	ASSLGLQGGGYT
TRBV5-4	ASSSGGLGVEETQY
TRBV28	ASSPPAGSYNEQF
TRBV7-9	ASEGRGTDTQY